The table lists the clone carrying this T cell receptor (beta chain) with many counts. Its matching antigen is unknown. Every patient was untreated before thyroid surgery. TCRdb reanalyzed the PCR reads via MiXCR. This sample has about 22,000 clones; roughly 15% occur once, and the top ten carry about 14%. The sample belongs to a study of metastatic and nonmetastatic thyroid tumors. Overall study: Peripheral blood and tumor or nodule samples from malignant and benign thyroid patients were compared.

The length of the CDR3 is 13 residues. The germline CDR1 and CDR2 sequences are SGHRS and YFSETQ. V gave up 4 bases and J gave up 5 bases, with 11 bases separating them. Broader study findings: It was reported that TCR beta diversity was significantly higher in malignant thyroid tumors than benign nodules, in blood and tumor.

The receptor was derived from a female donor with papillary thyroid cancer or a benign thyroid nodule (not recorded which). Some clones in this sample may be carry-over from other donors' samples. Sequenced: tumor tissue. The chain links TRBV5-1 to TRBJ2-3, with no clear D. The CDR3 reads CASSLRREDTQYF. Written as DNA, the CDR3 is TGCGCCAGCAGCCTAAGAAGGGAAGATACGCAGTATTTT.